The 8 T cell receptor beta chains listed next were all sequenced from one sample in a study of Graves' ophthalmopathy and Graves' hyperthyroidism. Researchers took RNA transcripts and amplified TCR beta CDR3 regions from them. First-round RT-PCR with HTBI primers preceded a second-round multiplex PCR. TCRdb recomputed calls from the multiplex PCR reads with MiXCR, one row per CDR3 protein. The sample holds hundreds of thousands of distinct CDR3 sequences; about 24% are singletons and the top ten take more than 5.5%. Material for sequencing was peripheral blood. These receptors originate from a woman younger than 30 with stable Graves' hyperthyroidism. Some clones in this sample may be carry-over from other donors' samples.

The chain carries TRBV20-1 and TRBJ2-7; possibly TRBD2 for D (5 bases). V lost 2 bases to trimming and J lost 0 bases, with 17 bases between them. This CDR3 has 16 residues. Germline loops: CDR1 DFQATT, CDR2 SNEGSKA (reference sequence). CDR3: CSARILAGKSSYEQYF. The CDR3 bases are TGCAGTGCTAGAATACTGGCCGGGAAAAGCTCCTACGAGCAGTACTTC.

This chain links TRBV2 with TRBJ2-7; tentatively, D is TRBD1 (5 bases). The V end lost 8 bases, the J end lost 1 base, and 18 bases lay between the germline ends. CDR1 and CDR2 from the germline V gene are SNHLY and FYNNEI. The CDR3 is made up of 15 amino acids. The CDR3 reads CASLSNRGWSYEQYF. The DNA of the CDR3 is TGTGCCAGCCTCTCAAATAGGGGTTGGTCCTACGAGCAGTACTTC.

There are many counts of this clonotype. This chain links TRBV7-8 with TRBJ1-1; 7 bases are shared with TRBD1. This CDR3 region has 14 residues. Germline CDR1 reads SGHVS; CDR2 reads FQNEAQ. The V segment lost 4 bases and the J segment 5 bases; nucleotides outside the gene matches: 7. For the CDR3, the DNA is TGTGCCAGCAGCTCCGCAGGGGGAGGAACTGAAGCTTTCTTT. Translating gives CASSSAGGGTEAFF.

This clonotype was observed a handful of times. The V and J genes are TRBV6-5 and TRBJ1-1; D remains ambiguous. This CDR3 has 15 residues. V shed 0 bases and J shed 1 base, with 9 bases lying between them. The germline V gene has CDR1 MNHEY and CDR2 SVGAGI. This chain's CDR3 is CASSYSGSGNTEAFF. The CDR3 DNA reads as TGTGCCAGCAGTTACTCTGGGAGTGGGAACACTGAAGCTTTCTTT.

V is TRBV11-1 and J is TRBJ2-5, with TRBD2 matching over 9 bases. Trimming removed 2 bases from V and 5 bases from J; junction bases left unmatched: 18. The CDR3 is 19 residues long. CDR1 and CDR2 (germline): SGHAT, FQDESV (reference sequence). The CDR3 protein is CASSLPRSGTSLVRETQYF. DNA for the CDR3: TGTGCCAGCAGCTTACCCCGCTCCGGGACTAGCTTGGTTCGGGAGACCCAGTACTTC. Filled out from reference TRBV11-1 and TRBJ2-5, the complete variable domain reads EAEVAQSPRYKITEKSQAVAFWCDPISGHATLYWYRQILGQGPELLVQFQDESVVDDSQLPKDRFSAERLKGVDSTLKIQPAELGDSAMYLCASSLPRSGTSLVRETQYFGPGTRLLVL.

This chain joins TRBV5-1 and TRBJ2-2; D possibly corresponds to TRBD1 (5 bases). With 5 bases removed from V and 4 bases from J, the gap between germline ends came to 15 bases. Per the germline V gene, CDR1 is SGHRS and CDR2 is YFSETQ. There are 15 residues in the CDR3. Here the CDR3 reads CASRDTDVFTGELFF. The CDR3 DNA reads as TGCGCCAGCAGGGACACGGATGTATTCACCGGGGAGCTGTTTTTT. Filled out from reference TRBV5-1 and TRBJ2-2, the complete variable domain reads KAGVTQTPRYLIKTRGQQVTLSCSPISGHRSVSWYQQTPGQGLQFLFEYFSETQRNKGNFPGRFSGRQFSNSRSEMNVSTLELGDSALYLCASRDTDVFTGELFFGEGSRLTVL.

There are many counts of this clonotype. V and J are TRBV7-2 and TRBJ1-2; TRBD1 matches at 9 bases. The CDR3 is 14 residues long. In germline, CDR1 is SGHTA, CDR2 FQGNSA. With 5 bases clipped from V and 5 bases from J, the junction kept 6 bases outside the gene matches. DNA for the CDR3: TGTGCCAGCAGCGTCGACAGGGGGGGTTATGGCTACACCTTC. Amino acids: CASSVDRGGYGYTF. Supplemented by reference TRBV7-2 and TRBJ1-2, the full variable domain reads GAGVSQSPSNKVTEKGKDVELRCDPISGHTALYWYRQSLGQGLEFLIYFQGNSAPDKSGLPSDRFSAERTGGSVSTLTIQRTQQEDSAVYLCASSVDRGGYGYTFGSGTRLTVV.

This chain connects TRBV29-1 to TRBJ1-5, with D unclear. The ends were cut back, 8 bases at V and 7 bases at J, with 15 bases in the middle. CDR1 is SQVTM, CDR2 ANQGSEA, per germline. This CDR3 comprises 12 residues. The CDR3 coding sequence is TGCAGCAAAGGAGGACCTAGACAGCCCCAGCATTTT. It codes for CSKGGPRQPQHF.